This entry describes one TCR beta chain. Authors' data handling: Nucleated cell counts were estimated from reference gene primer amplification. Measured with immunoSEQ multiplex PCR; TCRdb has only the in-frame clones, and not every one. That table gives V, J and clone size, and the DNA gave D and trimming. The sample lists around 160,000 clones; 90% were seen once. The germline V gene encodes CDR1 SEHNR and CDR2 FQNEAQ (reference sequence). The CDR3 covers 14 residues. J lost 3 bases, V lost 1 base, and 2 bases had no gene match. The entry originates in a study of blood T cell repertoires in COVID-19. Overall study: From the United States, Italy and Spain came samples of acute and convalescent COVID-19. The cDNA or gDNA used as material had been derived from T cells, B-cell-depleted T cells, or PBMCs.

This receptor was taken from a man aged 55 to 70 with active or convalescent COVID-19. The gene calls are TRBV7-9 and TRBJ1-2; 7 bases agree with TRBD1. The specimen was peripheral blood. CDR3 DNA: TGTGCCAGCAGCTTAGACGACAGGGACTATGGCTACACCTTC. Its protein is CASSLDDRDYGYTF.